These 32 T cell receptor beta chains were all obtained from the same sample, sequenced in a study of T cell repertoires in cytomegalovirus infection (dated by TCRdb to 2018 to 2020). Data came from an Illumina HiSeq 1500. TCRdb ran its own pipeline on the public reads, namely fastp trimming at Q25 and MiXCR clone calling, and kept in-frame beta chains. Rows merge per CDR3 protein into single entries with the most common DNA and genes. The sample data list around 170,000 distinct CDR3 sequences, and roughly a sixth of these were observed just once. In total, the top ten clones hold 18% of the sample. Input material: CD8+ T cells from PBMCs. The receptor set was obtained from a human donor in good health (CMV status not recorded). Some clones in this sample may be carry-over from other donors' samples.

The genes are TRBV4-1 and TRBJ2-2, with D possibly TRBD1 on 7 matching bases. Germline CDR1 and CDR2: MGHRA and YSYEKL. The length of the CDR3 is 17 residues. V was shortened by 4 bases and J by 0 bases, with 15 bases between the two germline ends. CDR3 loop: CASSPRAGTANTGELFF. In DNA, the CDR3 is TGCGCCAGCAGCCCAAGGGCGGGGACAGCGAACACCGGGGAGCTGTTTTTT.

Notes on this clonotype: A much larger clone is a single base away; this may be a read error. The chain links TRBV28 to TRBJ1-3; D is unresolved. This CDR3 comprises 17 residues. From germline, CDR1 is MDHEN and CDR2 SYDVKM. Trimming removed 6 bases at V and 9 bases at J, with 27 bases between. The CDR3 coding sequence is TGTGCCAGCAGCTGGACCCTTCTAGACTGGATTGATGCCACCATATATTTT. This gives the protein CASSWTLLDWIDATIYF.

This clonotype has a handful of counts. The rearrangement uses TRBV4-1 and TRBJ2-7, with D possibly matching TRBD1 (6 bases). Germline CDR1 and CDR2: MGHRA and YSYEKL. This CDR3 has 17 amino acids. Trimming took 3 bases from V and 0 from J, leaving 18 bases between them. DNA for the CDR3: TGCGCCAGCAGCCAGAACTCCGGGACAATTGGCTCCTACGAGCAGTACTTC. Translated: CASSQNSGTIGSYEQYF.

This clonotype occurred a few times. The V call is TRBV6-5, the J call TRBJ2-3; no clear D gene. V lost 3 bases, J lost 2 bases, and 9 bases lay in between. Germline-derived CDR1 and CDR2 are MNHEY and SVGAGI. The CDR3 length is 14 residues. The DNA for the CDR3 is TGTGCCAGCAGTTATAGGGATCCCACAGATACGCAGTATTTT. Protein: CASSYRDPTDTQYF.

This clonotype was counted a few times. The V gene is TRBV6-2 or TRBV6-3, the J gene TRBJ1-1; D unclear. The CDR3 covers 14 residues. V lost 3 bases to trimming and J lost 1 base, with 9 bases between them. From germline, CDR1 is MNHEY and CDR2 SVGEGT. CDR3 in DNA: TGTGCCAGCAGTTATACTCGGAAGAACACTGAAGCTTTCTTT. Amino acids: CASSYTRKNTEAFF.

The chain links TRBV29-1 to TRBJ2-1; maybe TRBD2 (6 bases). Trimming cost V 8 bases and J 7 bases, with 24 bases left between them. The CDR3 is made up of 15 amino acids. Germline CDR1 SQVTM, CDR2 ANQGSEA. This CDR3 reads CSMCLGGDPWNEQFF. CDR3 nucleotides: TGCAGCATGTGTTTAGGAGGGGATCCTTGGAATGAGCAGTTCTTC.

This clonotype appeared a single time. This CDR3 is CASSFPLRGGGSYEQYF. DNA for the CDR3: TGTGCCAGCAGCTTCCCTCTAAGGGGCGGGGGCTCCTACGAGCAGTACTTC. This rearrangement joins TRBV11-2 to TRBJ2-7; TRBD2 matches at 7 bases. The CDR3 runs 17 residues. Germline V gene lookup returns CDR1 SGHAT and CDR2 FQNNGV. The J segment lost 0 bases and the V segment lost 3 bases, leaving 11 bases of the junction unmatched.

The rearrangement joins TRBV6-2 or TRBV6-3 to TRBJ1-1, with D perhaps TRBD1 (5 bases). Germline V gives CDR1 MNHEY, CDR2 SVGEGT. The CDR3 totals 13 residues. The ends were cut back, 5 bases at V and 3 bases at J, with 10 bases in the middle. The CDR3 here is CASSRQIYTEAFF. The CDR3, as DNA: TGTGCCAGCAGTCGACAGATTTACACTGAAGCTTTCTTT.

The table lists this clonotype with a few counts. The J gene is TRBJ2-7, the V gene TRBV12-3 or TRBV12-4; 9 positions agree with TRBD1. After removal of 7 bases from V and 4 bases from J, the junction contained 8 bases not matched to a gene. The CDR3 is 14 residues long. The CDR3 spells CASNTGTGKYEQYF. DNA for the CDR3: TGTGCCAGCAATACCGGGACAGGGAAATACGAGCAGTACTTC.

This clonotype was counted a few times. The genes are TRBV7-9 and TRBJ1-1, with 11 positions matching TRBD1. The CDR3 is 17 amino acids. Per the germline V gene, CDR1 is SEHNR and CDR2 is FQNEAQ (reference sequence). With V trimmed by 5 bases and J by 4 bases, 12 bases remained unmatched. The CDR3 protein is CASSDSGQGEFGTEAFF. CDR3 nucleotides: TGTGCCAGCAGCGACTCGGGACAGGGGGAGTTTGGCACTGAAGCTTTCTTT.

This clonotype appeared a few times. The rearrangement joins TRBV4-1 to TRBJ2-1; possible D gene TRBD1, 5 bases. The CDR3 loop spans 16 amino acids. V lost 1 base, J lost 1 base, and 11 bases lay in between. Germline CDR1 and CDR2: MGHRA and YSYEKL. In DNA, the CDR3 is TGCGCCAGCAGCCAAGTACTAACAGGATCCTACAATGAGCAGTTCTTC. Translated: CASSQVLTGSYNEQFF.

V is TRBV5-4 and J is TRBJ2-3; the D is unclear. The CDR3 covers 12 residues. The germline V gene has CDR1 SGHNT and CDR2 YYREEE (reference sequence). The V gene lost 1 base and the J gene lost 5 bases, with 5 bases spanning the gap. CDR3 nucleotide sequence: TGTGCCAGCAGCTTGAAGCAAGATACGCAGTATTTT. Its protein product is CASSLKQDTQYF.

J is TRBJ2-2 and V is TRBV6-5; D perhaps matches TRBD1 (6 bases). Per the germline V gene, CDR1 is MNHEY and CDR2 is SVGAGI. The CDR3 runs to 14 residues. V lost 3 bases to trimming and J lost 5 bases, with 10 bases between them. CDR3 bases: TGTGCCAGCAGTTATAACAGGGCTACCGGGGAGCTGTTTTTT. This sequence encodes CASSYNRATGELFF.

This clonotype was counted between two and nine times. This chain uses TRBV2 with TRBJ2-5, with D tentatively TRBD2 (5 bases). The V gene lost 10 bases and the J gene lost 5 bases, with 17 bases spanning the gap. Germline values: CDR1 SNHLY, CDR2 FYNNEI. The length of the CDR3 is 13 residues. DNA of the CDR3: TGTGCCACCCTCGTTGGACTTCGGGAGACCCAGTACTTC. Protein: CATLVGLRETQYF.

The V call is TRBV19, the J call TRBJ2-5; the D gene is possibly TRBD1 (5 bases). This CDR3 region has 13 residues. The ends were cut back, 5 bases at V and 5 bases at J, with 12 bases in the middle. Germline V gene sequence: CDR1 LNHDA, CDR2 SQIVND (reference sequence). The CDR3, as DNA: TGTGCCAGTAGTGTGACAGTTACTGAGACCCAGTACTTC. It is translated as CASSVTVTETQYF. The full variable domain, in which reference TRBV19 and TRBJ2-5 provide the parts outside the CDR3, is DGGITQSPKYLFRKEGQNVTLSCEQNLNHDAMYWYRQDPGQGLRLIYYSQIVNDFQKGDIAEGYSVSREKKESFPLTVTSAQKNPTAFYLCASSVTVTETQYFGPGTRLLVL.

The V call is TRBV7-2, the J call TRBJ1-4; a possible D gene is TRBD1 (5 bases). V was pared by 4 bases and J by 7 bases, with 13 bases between. The V gene's germline CDR1 is SGHTA and CDR2 FQGNSA. The CDR3 consists of 14 residues. For the CDR3, the DNA is TGTGCCAGCAGCTCCGACAGTGTTAGTGAAAAACTGTTTTTT. This gives the protein CASSSDSVSEKLFF.

This clonotype was counted a few times. The rearrangement links TRBV28 to TRBJ1-2; a weak D match, TRBD1 (6 bases). This CDR3 region has 16 residues. The V gene's germline CDR1 is MDHEN and CDR2 SYDVKM. Trimming stripped 6 bases from V and 4 bases from J, with 21 bases between. CDR3 bases: TGTGCCAGCAGCCCCCTAAGGGGGGCTTTGTCCTATGGCTACACCTTC. Its protein product is CASSPLRGALSYGYTF.

This clonotype was counted between two and nine times. CDR3 residues: CSVVHTGELFF. The CDR3 DNA follows: TGCAGCGTTGTACACACCGGGGAGCTGTTTTTT. The chain links TRBV29-1 to TRBJ2-2; D remains unclear. Looked up from germline, CDR1 is SQVTM and CDR2 is ANQGSEA. The CDR3 length is 11 residues. V dropped 4 bases and J dropped 3 bases, with 3 bases sitting between them.

This clonotype appeared a few times. V gene TRBV6-5 combines with J gene TRBJ2-7, with D perhaps TRBD2 (6 bases). Germline lookup yields CDR1 MNHEY and CDR2 SVGAGI. V was clipped by 2 bases and J by 5 bases, with 16 bases between them. CDR3 length equals 15 residues. As DNA, the CDR3 is TGTGCCAGCAGTTACGGGCGGCAGGGAGGCGACGAGCAGTACTTC. Its protein product is CASSYGRQGGDEQYF.

The V call is TRBV20-1, the J call TRBJ2-7; D is ambiguous. This CDR3 contains 13 residues. The ends were cut back, 1 base at V and 5 bases at J, with 12 bases in the middle. Germline assignment: CDR1 DFQATT and CDR2 SNEGSKA (reference sequence). CDR3 amino acids: CSARGPPQNEQYF. CDR3 nucleotide sequence: TGCAGTGCTAGAGGCCCACCCCAGAACGAGCAGTACTTC.

This clonotype was observed at least ten times. V and J are TRBV6-2 or TRBV6-3 and TRBJ1-5; D remains unclear. The CDR3 covers 18 residues. Germline loops: CDR1 MNHEY, CDR2 SVGEGT. Trimming pared 4 bases from V and 2 bases from J, leaving 21 bases between. This CDR3 reads CASSSRFAEYYGNQPQHF. In DNA form, the CDR3 reads TGTGCCAGCAGTTCGCGTTTTGCTGAGTACTATGGCAATCAGCCCCAGCATTTT.

V and J are TRBV20-1 and TRBJ2-1; unclear D gene. V was trimmed by 0 bases and J by 9 bases, leaving 9 bases between them. The CDR3 is 12 amino acids. The germline CDR1 and CDR2 sequences are DFQATT and SNEGSKA (reference sequence). The CDR3: CSARDAAVEQFF. The CDR3 DNA sequence: TGCAGTGCTAGAGACGCGGCAGTTGAGCAGTTCTTC.

V gene TRBV7-8 combines with J gene TRBJ2-2, with D unclear. Germline assignment: CDR1 SGHVS and CDR2 FQNEAQ. V dropped 8 bases and J dropped 0 bases, with 10 bases sitting between them. The CDR3 is 14 residues long. This chain's CDR3 is CASATRTNTGELFF. For the CDR3, the DNA is TGTGCCAGCGCTACGCGGACGAACACCGGGGAGCTGTTTTTT.

This clonotype has only a few counts. V is TRBV7-3 and J is TRBJ1-1; the D is unclear. The length of the CDR3 is 13 residues. V lost 3 bases and J lost 8, with 13 bases in between. CDR1 is SGHTA and CDR2 is FQGTGA in the germline V gene. In nucleotides, the CDR3 is TGTGCCAGCAGCTTGACGATGGGCCGAGAAGCTTTCTTT. Protein sequence: CASSLTMGREAFF.

This clonotype has a single count. The chain couples TRBV15 to TRBJ2-1; TRBD2 matches 9 bases. CDR1 and CDR2 from the germline V gene are LNHNV and YYDKDF (reference sequence). The CDR3 totals 12 residues. Losses at the gene ends were 5 bases for V and 12 bases for J; bases not matched to a gene: 5. The CDR3 DNA reads TGTGCCACCAGCCTTAGCGGGGGCGGGCAGTTCTTC. Its protein is CATSLSGGGQFF.

The V call is TRBV6-2 or TRBV6-3, the J call TRBJ2-1; D is undetermined. Germline CDR1 reads MNHEY; CDR2 reads SVGEGT. Between the trimmed V and J ends, which lost 2 bases and 4 bases, there was a span of 3 bases. The CDR3 spans 12 residues. DNA for the CDR3: TGTGCCAGCAGTTACGCGTACAATGAGCAGTTCTTC. The encoded protein is CASSYAYNEQFF.

This clonotype was seen more than once but under ten times. The chain combines TRBV12-3 or TRBV12-4 with TRBJ2-1; 15 positions match TRBD2. The J segment lost 9 bases and the V segment lost 1 base, leaving 4 bases of the junction unmatched. This CDR3 has 16 residues. CDR3: CASSLGGLAGGVEQFF. In DNA, the CDR3 is TGTGCCAGCAGTTTAGGCGGACTAGCGGGAGGGGTTGAGCAGTTCTTC.

The rearrangement joins TRBV4-2 to TRBJ2-1, with D tentatively TRBD1 (5 bases). The CDR3 covers 13 residues. Trimming took 5 bases from V and 5 from J, leaving 10 bases between them. The germline gives CDR1 LGHNA, CDR2 YNFKEQ. CDR3 nucleotides: TGTGCCAGCAGCGCCCCAGGGAACAATGAGCAGTTCTTC. This sequence encodes CASSAPGNNEQFF.

This clonotype was counted once. The V call is TRBV6-2 or TRBV6-3, the J call TRBJ1-1; D gene ambiguous. V was shortened by 2 bases and J by 6 bases, with 7 bases between the two germline ends. The CDR3 contains 12 residues. In germline, CDR1 is MNHEY, CDR2 SVGEGT. DNA for the CDR3: TGTGCCAGCAGTTACAACGGTGCTGAAGCTTTCTTT. Translation gives CASSYNGAEAFF.

In this sample, this clonotype turned up a few times. The rearrangement links TRBV10-3 to TRBJ2-1, with D possibly TRBD1 on 6 matching bases. The CDR3 loop spans 13 amino acids. Germline V gene lookup returns CDR1 ENHRY and CDR2 SYGVKD. Trimming shortened V by 0 bases and J by 10 bases, and 10 bases separated the two germline ends. Here the CDR3 reads CAISESGGGEQFF. DNA for the CDR3: TGTGCCATCAGTGAGTCAGGGGGTGGCGAGCAGTTCTTC.

This clonotype was seen a handful of times. The V and J genes are TRBV20-1 and TRBJ2-5; 11 nucleotides match TRBD2. This CDR3 is built from 15 residues. Germline assignment: CDR1 DFQATT and CDR2 SNEGSKA (reference sequence). J gave up 4 bases and V 5 bases, and 9 bases lay outside the gene matches. The CDR3: CSAQFSGGAVETQYF. The CDR3 DNA sequence: TGCAGTGCTCAGTTTAGCGGGGGGGCCGTAGAGACCCAGTACTTC.

This clonotype appeared a few times. V gene TRBV14 combines with J gene TRBJ2-2; D not resolved. The germline V and J ends were trimmed by 1 base and 4 bases, with 13 bases remaining between them. The germline V gene has CDR1 SGHDN and CDR2 FVKESK. The CDR3 is 16 amino acids. The CDR3 DNA sequence: TGTGCCAGCAGCCAAGGGGGTCCGCGTAGCACCGGGGAGCTGTTTTTT. Translation: CASSQGGPRSTGELFF.